The present entry profiles one T cell receptor (beta chain) with its context. What it recognizes is unknown. This record belongs to a study of OX40 agonist ivuxolimab in advanced cancers. Overall study findings and caveats: There was clonal expansion of CD4+ and CD8+ blood T cells by week 6 at 0.1 to 3.0 mg/kg.

Some clones are missing from TCRdb's copy, which holds only in-frame ones; the method was immunoSEQ multiplex PCR. This table has 50,000 to 70,000 clones, over 90% appearing once. The receptor was isolated from an adult with an advanced solid tumor such as melanoma, head and neck, liver or kidney cancer. The material sequenced was CD4+ or CD8+ T cells sorted from blood, taken in a trial of the OX40 agonist ivuxolimab.

In nucleotides, the CDR3 is TGTGCCAGCAGCGTCGGGAATCGGTTGTCCGGGGAGCTGTTTTTT. Protein sequence: CASSVGNRLSGELFF. This chain links TRBV9 with TRBJ2-2; possible D gene TRBD2, 5 bases. CDR1 is SGDLS, CDR2 YYNGEE, per germline. V lost 2 bases and J 6 bases, leaving 14 bases between the germline ends. The CDR3 extends over 15 amino acids.